The 22 T cell receptor beta chains given below trace back to one sample, sequenced in a study of shared clonotypes between healthy human individuals. TCRdb's copy holds only in-frame clones and misses some; the assay was immunoSEQ multiplex PCR. Among about 490,000 clones listed, approximately 78% were seen once. Material: PBMCs. The receptor source for this set is a middle-aged woman in good health. Some clones in this sample may be carry-over from other donors' samples.

The V gene is TRBV5-1, the J gene TRBJ2-5, with 7 bases identical to TRBD2. This CDR3 spans 14 amino acids. Germline CDR1 is SGHRS and CDR2 is YFSETQ. The V and J ends lost 2 bases and 5 bases, in that order; junction bases with no gene match: 6. This CDR3 reads CASSFPGREETQYF. CDR3 DNA sequence: TGCGCCAGCAGCTTTCCGGGGAGGGAGGAGACCCAGTACTTC.

This chain connects TRBV4-1 to TRBJ1-2; tentatively, D is TRBD1 (6 bases). Germline-derived CDR1 and CDR2 are MGHRA and YSYEKL. CDR3 size: 17 residues. V lost 0 bases and J 8 bases, leaving 22 bases between the germline ends. CDR3 region: CASSQDRKGRGPVGYTF. CDR3 DNA sequence: TGCGCCAGCAGCCAAGATCGAAAGGGCAGGGGCCCTGTCGGCTACACCTTC.

For this clone: The junction shows a germline mismatch at one end, possibly a read error. The chain links TRBV19 to TRBJ2-1; 8 bases line up with TRBD2. Germline CDR1 LNHDA, CDR2 SQIVND (reference sequence). CDR3 length: 13 amino acids. The CDR3, as DNA: TGTGCCAGCTCGGACGGAGCGGGAGTAAGTAGGGTCTTC. Its protein is CASSDGAGVSRVF.

The chain couples TRBV9 to TRBJ2-3; D might be TRBD1 (5 bases). CDR1 is SGDLS and CDR2 is YYNGEE in the germline V gene. V was pared by 4 bases and J by 4 bases, with 13 bases between. This CDR3 has 14 residues. CDR3 sequence reads: CASSLQGLSDTQYF. The CDR3 nucleotides are TGTGCCAGCAGCCTGCAGGGTCTGTCAGATACGCAGTATTTT. The whole variable domain, filled in from reference TRBV9 and TRBJ2-3, reads DSGVTQTPKHLITATGQRVTLRCSPRSGDLSVYWYQQSLDQGLQFLIQYYNGEERAKGNILERFSAQQFPDLHSELNLSSLELGDSALYFCASSLQGLSDTQYFGPGTRLTVL.

The chain combines TRBV4-2 with TRBJ1-5; no clear D. Germline V gene sequence: CDR1 LGHNA, CDR2 YNFKEQ. CDR3 length equals 19 residues. V was cut by 5 bases and J by 0 bases, with 23 bases left in between. The CDR3 DNA sequence: TGTGCCAGCAGCTGCGGGCGGATCGGGCCCCTTTATAGCAATCAGCCCCAGCATTTT. It specifies CASSCGRIGPLYSNQPQHF.

The V call is TRBV11-2, the J call TRBJ2-2; a possible D gene is TRBD2 (6 bases). The CDR3 totals 13 residues. Trimming left V 1 base short and J 6 bases short, with 6 bases between. The V gene's germline CDR1 is SGHAT and CDR2 FQNNGV. In DNA, the CDR3 is TGTGCCAGCAGCTTAGGGGGGGCCGGGGAGCTGTTTTTT. This gives the protein CASSLGGAGELFF.

The chain is built from TRBV27 and TRBJ2-7, with 7 positions matching TRBD1. Germline-derived CDR1 and CDR2 are MNHEY and SMNVEV (reference sequence). The ends lost 5 bases at V and 5 bases at J; junction bases unmatched: 3. CDR3 length: 12 residues. The DNA for the CDR3 is TGTGCCAGCAGTCCCCAGGGGGACGAGCAGTACTTC. The encoded protein is CASSPQGDEQYF.

This sequence joins TRBV7-8 and TRBJ2-4; 7 bases match TRBD2. Germline V gives CDR1 SGHVS, CDR2 FQNEAQ. The junction had 5 bases not matched to a gene; V was cut back by 3 bases and J by 0 bases. The CDR3 runs to 16 residues. The CDR3 here is CASSFGRESAKNIQYF. CDR3 sequence (DNA): TGTGCCAGCAGCTTTGGGCGGGAGTCAGCCAAAAACATTCAGTACTTC.

J is TRBJ1-1 and V is TRBV19; D remains unclear. Trimming cost V 3 bases and J 1 base, with 12 bases left between them. Germline CDR1 LNHDA, CDR2 SQIVND (reference sequence). This CDR3 comprises 15 residues. The chain's CDR3 is CASSIFGVWNTEAFF. CDR3 in DNA: TGTGCCAGTAGTATTTTCGGAGTCTGGAACACTGAAGCTTTCTTT.

With regard to this clone: The sample carries other DNA sequences with the same CDR3. The chain is built from TRBV5-1 and TRBJ2-7, with 13 nucleotides matching TRBD2. The germline CDR1 and CDR2 sequences are SGHRS and YFSETQ. This CDR3 is 14 amino acids long. The V segment lost 4 bases and the J segment 5 bases; nucleotides outside the gene matches: 3. As DNA, the CDR3 is TGCGCCAGCAGCCGGACTAGCGGGAGCCACGAGCAGTACTTC. This sequence encodes CASSRTSGSHEQYF.

The rearrangement uses TRBV18 and TRBJ2-7, with 7 bases aligning to TRBD1. The CDR3 loop spans 14 amino acids. J lost 1 base, V lost 4 bases, and 4 bases had no gene match. The germline gives CDR1 KGHSH, CDR2 LQKENI. CDR3 sequence: CASSHLDRSYEQYF. The CDR3 nucleotides are TGTGCCAGCTCACACCTGGACAGGTCCTACGAGCAGTACTTC.

Worth noting for this clone: This may arise from a read error, as a much more abundant clone is one base away. The V and J genes are TRBV6-1 and TRBJ1-1, with D unresolved. The CDR3 extends over 12 amino acids. Germline values: CDR1 MNHNS, CDR2 SASEGT. The germline V and J ends were trimmed by 6 bases and 11 bases, with 16 bases remaining between them. The CDR3 loop is CASRAMDQRAFF. Written as DNA, the CDR3 is TGTGCCAGCAGAGCTATGGACCAGCGGGCTTTCTTT.

The chain is built from TRBV14 and TRBJ2-1, with 8 bases that match TRBD2. Looked up from germline, CDR1 is SGHDN and CDR2 is FVKESK. V lost 0 bases and J lost 3; bases outside the gene matches: 4. CDR3 length equals 16 residues. The CDR3 nucleotides are TGTGCCAGCAGCCAAGATCAGCGGGAGTTCTACAATGAGCAGTTCTTC. Its translation is CASSQDQREFYNEQFF.

This rearrangement joins TRBV5-1 to TRBJ1-2; tentative D call: TRBD1 (5 bases). CDR1 and CDR2 from the germline V gene are SGHRS and YFSETQ. Trimming stripped 0 bases from V and 8 bases from J, with 14 bases between. CDR3 size: 14 residues. CDR3 bases: TGCGCCAGCAGCTTGGAGGGGACCGCTTTGGGCTACACCTTC. It translates to CASSLEGTALGYTF.

Of note for this clone: A much larger clonotype is one base distant, so this may be a read error. The chain uses TRBV30 and TRBJ1-2; weak D call: TRBD1 (6 bases). In germline, CDR1 is GTSNPN, CDR2 SVGIG (reference sequence). Trimming took off 0 bases at V and 12 bases at J, with 17 bases between the two ends. The CDR3 is 13 residues long. The CDR3 spells CAWSVSLIGGHTF. As DNA, the CDR3 is TGTGCCTGGAGTGTATCCCTTATTGGGGGCCACACCTTC.

Notes on this clone: It may be a read error: a sequence one base away is much more abundant. This sequence joins TRBV9 and TRBJ2-3, with 9 bases identical to TRBD2. CDR3 length: 14 amino acids. Germline assignment: CDR1 SGDLS and CDR2 YYNGEE. With V trimmed by 5 bases and J by 2 bases, 3 bases remained unmatched. DNA for the CDR3: TGTGCCAGCAGTCCTAGCGGGGTCACAGATACGCAGTATTTT. This sequence encodes CASSPSGVTDTQYF.

V and J are TRBV15 and TRBJ2-7, with D unresolved. The length of the CDR3 is 14 residues. V was pared by 1 base and J by 0 bases, with 7 bases between. Germline CDR1 reads LNHNV; CDR2 reads YYDKDF (reference sequence). The DNA of the CDR3 is TGTGCCACCAGCAGAGCGTGGGCCTCCTACGAGCAGTACTTC. Residues: CATSRAWASYEQYF.

This rearrangement joins TRBV5-1 to TRBJ2-7; 7 nucleotides align to TRBD2. Unmatched junction bases numbered 7, after V lost 5 bases and J lost 5 bases. The CDR3 runs 13 residues. The germline V gene encodes CDR1 SGHRS and CDR2 YFSETQ. CDR3: CASRRETNDEQYF. CDR3 nucleotide sequence: TGCGCCAGCAGGCGGGAGACCAACGACGAGCAGTACTTC.

This clone was seen once. J is TRBJ1-2 and V is TRBV15; D is ambiguous. The CDR3 consists of 13 residues. Germline lookup yields CDR1 LNHNV and CDR2 YYDKDF (reference sequence). V dropped 0 bases and J dropped 2 bases, with 4 bases sitting between them. CDR3: CATSREINYGYTF. The CDR3 DNA reads TGTGCCACCAGCAGAGAAATCAACTATGGCTACACCTTC.

The CDR3 coding sequence is TGTGCCAGCAGTTCCGGACAGGGGTGGCAAGAGACCCAGTACTTC. Translation gives CASSSGQGWQETQYF. The chain links TRBV27 to TRBJ2-5, with 9 bases identical to TRBD1. CDR1 is MNHEY, CDR2 SMNVEV, per germline (reference sequence). With V trimmed by 4 bases and J by 2 bases, 5 bases remained unmatched. The CDR3 is 15 amino acids.

This clone has a single count. The chain carries TRBV28 and TRBJ2-1, with D unresolved. This CDR3 region has 11 residues. V shed 4 bases and J shed 9 bases, with 7 bases lying between them. Germline CDR1 is MDHEN and CDR2 is SYDVKM. CDR3 in DNA: TGTGCCAGCAGTTCCTTTGGTGAGCAGTTCTTC. Its translation: CASSSFGEQFF.

This clone was seen at least ten times. This sequence joins TRBV5-6 and TRBJ2-1, with D possibly TRBD2 on 6 matching bases. V dropped 4 bases and J dropped 0 bases, with 11 bases sitting between them. The CDR3 totals 15 residues. Germline assignment: CDR1 SGHDT and CDR2 YYEEEE. The CDR3 sequence is CASSRGASSYNEQFF. Written as DNA, the CDR3 is TGTGCCAGCAGCCGCGGGGCGAGCTCCTACAATGAGCAGTTCTTC.